A single sample gave rise to the 16 T cell receptor beta chains below, sequenced in a study of blood T cell repertoires in COVID-19. The assay was immunoSEQ multiplex PCR, and TCRdb's table has in-frame clones only and misses some. The table lists some 55,000 clones, more than 70% of them singletons. The sample comprised peripheral blood. These receptor sequences come from a man aged 55 to 70 with acute or convalescent COVID-19.

The genes are TRBV19 and TRBJ1-1, with D perhaps TRBD1 (5 bases). This CDR3 comprises 12 residues. With 10 bases removed from V and 5 bases from J, the gap between germline ends came to 14 bases. Germline V gives CDR1 LNHDA, CDR2 SQIVND (reference sequence). The CDR3: CATQGVRTEAFF. CDR3 nucleotides: TGTGCCACCCAAGGGGTGAGGACTGAAGCTTTCTTT.

The rearrangement uses TRBV7-2 and TRBJ1-2; 7 bases line up with TRBD1. The CDR3 has 14 amino acids. Germline V gene sequence: CDR1 SGHTA, CDR2 FQGNSA. The V and J ends lost 1 base and 8 bases, in that order; junction bases with no gene match: 7. CDR3 sequence (DNA): TGTGCCAGCAGCTTAGGGGTCGGGACAGACGGCTACACCTTC. Translated: CASSLGVGTDGYTF.

The CDR3 is CASSSVRDRGRNEQFF. DNA for the CDR3: TGTGCCAGCAGCTCAGTCCGGGACAGGGGCCGAAATGAGCAGTTCTTC. The chain joins TRBV11-2 to TRBJ2-1; 10 positions match TRBD1. Germline trimming cut 4 bases from V and 7 bases from J; bases unmatched to any gene: 10. CDR1 SGHAT and CDR2 FQNNGV come from the germline V gene. The CDR3 is made up of 16 amino acids.

The CDR3 sequence: CAISDTTGGYNSPLHF. In nucleotides, the CDR3 is TGTGCCATCAGTGACACCACAGGGGGTTATAATTCACCCCTCCACTTT. The chain uses TRBV10-3 and TRBJ1-6; TRBD1 aligns across 8 bases. The CDR3 consists of 16 residues. Germline V gene data show CDR1 as ENHRY and CDR2 as SYGVKD. V gave up 3 bases and J gave up 4 bases; unmatched junction bases: 5.

The chain uses TRBV25-1 and TRBJ1-5; D might be TRBD1 (6 bases). Trimming left V 4 bases short and J 8 bases short, with 12 bases between. The CDR3 runs to 13 residues. The germline gives CDR1 MGHDK, CDR2 SYGVNS. The CDR3 region is CASSATGREPQHF. Here the CDR3 DNA reads TGTGCCAGCAGTGCCACAGGGCGGGAGCCCCAGCATTTT.

The rearrangement links TRBV3-1 (or the pseudogene TRBV3-2) to TRBJ1-6; D may be TRBD1 (6 bases). Germline V CDR1 and CDR2: LGHDT, YNNKEL (reference sequence). The germline V and J ends were trimmed by 1 base and 0 bases, with 10 bases remaining between them. The CDR3 has 17 amino acids. The CDR3 spells CASSQVGHSSYNSPLHF. In DNA form, the CDR3 reads TGTGCCAGCAGCCAAGTGGGACATAGCTCCTATAATTCACCCCTCCACTTT.

The genes are TRBV7-6 and TRBJ2-2; TRBD1 might be the D (8 bases). With 5 bases removed from V and 6 bases from J, the gap between germline ends came to 16 bases. The germline CDR1 and CDR2 sequences are SGHVS and FNYEAQ. CDR3 length: 15 residues. The CDR3 bases are TGTGCCAGCAGCACCATAACAGGGGGGGCCGGGGAGCTGTTTTTT. Encoded protein: CASSTITGGAGELFF. Full variable domain (missing parts from reference TRBV7-6 and TRBJ2-2): GAGVSQSPRYKVTKRGQDVALRCDPISGHVSLYWYRQALGQGPEFLTYFNYEAQQDKSGLPNDRFSAERPEGSISTLTIQRTEQRDSAMYRCASSTITGGAGELFFGEGSRLTVL.

The chain couples TRBV7-2 to TRBJ1-1, with D maybe TRBD1 (5 bases). In germline, CDR1 is SGHTA, CDR2 FQGNSA. The ends were cut back, 1 base at V and 0 bases at J, with 9 bases in the middle. The CDR3 loop spans 15 amino acids. Here the CDR3 reads CASSLVRQLNTEAFF. CDR3 bases: TGTGCCAGCAGCTTAGTACGACAGCTGAACACTGAAGCTTTCTTT.

The sample holds one count of this clone. The chain joins TRBV5-5 to TRBJ1-6; D might be TRBD1 (5 bases). V was clipped by 4 bases and J by 7 bases, with 15 bases between them. CDR1 is SGHKS and CDR2 is YYEKEE in the germline V gene (reference sequence). This CDR3 has 15 residues. This chain's CDR3 is CASSDGASGNSPLHF. CDR3 in DNA: TGTGCCAGCAGCGATGGGGCGAGTGGGAATTCACCCCTCCACTTT.

This clone was counted a single time. The gene calls are TRBV19 and TRBJ2-7; TRBD2 matches at 8 bases. With 3 bases clipped from V and 0 bases from J, the junction kept 4 bases outside the gene matches. The CDR3 covers 15 residues. CDR1 LNHDA and CDR2 SQIVND come from the germline V gene (reference sequence). The CDR3 nucleotides read TGTGCCAGTAGTATCCTACTAGCGGACTCCTACGAGCAGTACTTC. It is translated as CASSILLADSYEQYF.

The chain is built from TRBV10-2 and TRBJ1-2; 8 bases agree with TRBD1. Germline assignment: CDR1 WSHSY and CDR2 SAAADI. V dropped 3 bases and J dropped 3; count of bases not matched to a gene: 12. This CDR3 is 17 amino acids long. This CDR3 is CASSDSWTGHMDYGYTF. CDR3 coding DNA: TGCGCCAGCAGTGATTCGTGGACAGGGCACATGGACTATGGCTACACCTTC.

V usage is TRBV2 and J usage is TRBJ2-1; a weak D match, TRBD2 (6 bases). V shed 8 bases and J shed 7 bases, with 12 bases lying between them. The CDR3 runs to 12 residues. Germline-derived CDR1 and CDR2 are SNHLY and FYNNEI. The CDR3 DNA reads as TGTGCCAGCGCAAACGGGGGAAATGAGCAGTTCTTC. Its protein is CASANGGNEQFF.

The J gene is TRBJ1-3, the V gene TRBV25-1; D not certain. Germline CDR1 MGHDK, CDR2 SYGVNS. The ends were cut back, 3 bases at V and 2 bases at J, with 17 bases in the middle. The CDR3 loop spans 17 amino acids. CDR3 residues: CASSEALSGVAGNTIYF. Here the CDR3 DNA reads TGTGCCAGCAGTGAGGCCCTCTCTGGAGTCGCTGGAAACACCATATATTTT.

This clone was seen once. The chain carries TRBV3-1 (or the pseudogene TRBV3-2) and TRBJ2-3, with D perhaps matching TRBD2 (7 bases). Looked up from germline, CDR1 is LGHDT and CDR2 is YNNKEL (reference sequence). The CDR3 sequence is 15 residues long. With 8 bases removed from V and 4 bases from J, the gap between germline ends came to 19 bases. The CDR3 region is CASAGAPRRSDTQYF. In DNA form, the CDR3 reads TGTGCCAGCGCGGGGGCCCCGAGGAGATCAGATACGCAGTATTTT.

The chain recombines TRBV9 with TRBJ2-3, with D perhaps TRBD1 (6 bases). Trimming took 0 bases from V and 3 from J, leaving 11 bases between them. The CDR3 has 15 residues. Looked up from germline, CDR1 is SGDLS and CDR2 is YYNGEE. In nucleotides, the CDR3 is TGTGCCAGCAGCGTAGCCCCGGACAGAACAGATACGCAGTATTTT. Translating it yields CASSVAPDRTDTQYF.

The V call is TRBV15, the J call TRBJ1-2; 9 bases are shared with TRBD1. The V segment lost 0 bases and the J segment 12 bases; nucleotides outside the gene matches: 5. Germline CDR1 reads LNHNV; CDR2 reads YYDKDF (reference sequence). The CDR3 is 13 amino acids. The CDR3 protein is CATSRDLGTGHTF. The CDR3, as DNA: TGTGCCACCAGCAGAGATCTAGGGACAGGGCACACCTTC.